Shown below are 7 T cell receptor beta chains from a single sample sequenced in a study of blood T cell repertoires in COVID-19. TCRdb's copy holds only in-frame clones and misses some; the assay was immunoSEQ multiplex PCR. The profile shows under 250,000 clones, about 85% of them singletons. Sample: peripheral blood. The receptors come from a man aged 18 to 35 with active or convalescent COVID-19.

The CDR3 here is CASRAGGYTGELFF. The CDR3 nucleotides are TGTGCCAGCAGAGCAGGGGGGTACACCGGGGAGCTGTTTTTT. The V gene is TRBV2, the J gene TRBJ2-2; the D gene is possibly TRBD1 (7 bases). Germline CDR1 SNHLY, CDR2 FYNNEI. The CDR3 has 14 residues. The V end lost 6 bases, the J end lost 3 bases, and 11 bases lay between the germline ends.

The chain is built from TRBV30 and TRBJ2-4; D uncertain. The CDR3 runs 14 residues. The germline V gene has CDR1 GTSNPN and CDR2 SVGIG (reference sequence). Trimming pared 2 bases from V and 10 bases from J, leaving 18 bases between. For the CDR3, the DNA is TGTGCCTGGAGTCCCCTCTTGACTGCCCTAATTCAGTACTTC. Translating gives CAWSPLLTALIQYF. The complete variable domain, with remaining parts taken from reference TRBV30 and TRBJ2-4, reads SQTIHQWPATLVQPVGSPLSLECTVEGTSNPNLYWYRQAAGRGLQLLFYSVGIGQISSEVPQNLSASRPQDRQFILSSKKLLLSDSGFYLCAWSPLLTALIQYFGAGTRLSVL.

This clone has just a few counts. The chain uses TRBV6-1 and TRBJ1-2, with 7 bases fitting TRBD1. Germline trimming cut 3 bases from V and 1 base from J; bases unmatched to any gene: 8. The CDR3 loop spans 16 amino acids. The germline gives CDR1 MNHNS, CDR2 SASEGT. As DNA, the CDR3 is TGTGCCAGCAGTGAGACCGGGACAGTCTATAACTATGGCTACACCTTC. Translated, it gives CASSETGTVYNYGYTF.

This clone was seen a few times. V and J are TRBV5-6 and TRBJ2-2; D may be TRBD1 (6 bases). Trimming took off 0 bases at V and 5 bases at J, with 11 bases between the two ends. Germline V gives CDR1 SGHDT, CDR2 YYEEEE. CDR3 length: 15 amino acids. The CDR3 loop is CASSLGQGLTGELFF. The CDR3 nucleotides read TGTGCCAGCAGCTTGGGGCAGGGGTTAACCGGGGAGCTGTTTTTT.

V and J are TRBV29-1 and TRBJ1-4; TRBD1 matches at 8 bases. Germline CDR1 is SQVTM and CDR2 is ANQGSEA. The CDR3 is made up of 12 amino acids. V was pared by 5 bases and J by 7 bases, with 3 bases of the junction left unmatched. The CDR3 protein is CSVRTGLEKLFF. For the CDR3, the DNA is TGCAGCGTTCGGACAGGGCTTGAAAAACTGTTTTTT.

The CDR3 protein is CASSLGLAGGTKNIQYF. The CDR3 DNA reads as TGTGCCAGCAGCTTAGGGCTGGCGGGAGGTACCAAAAACATTCAGTACTTC. The chain links TRBV7-2 to TRBJ2-4; 8 nucleotides agree with TRBD2. Germline V lookup: CDR1 SGHTA, CDR2 FQGNSA. The CDR3 is 17 amino acids. Losses at the gene ends were 1 base for V and 2 bases for J; bases not matched to a gene: 7.

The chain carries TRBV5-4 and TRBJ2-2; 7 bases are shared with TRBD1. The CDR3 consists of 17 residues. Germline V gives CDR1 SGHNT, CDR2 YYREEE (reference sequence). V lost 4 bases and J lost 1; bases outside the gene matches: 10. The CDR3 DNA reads TGTGCCAGCAGCCCCCCCGAGGGGGCCAGGAACACCGGGGAGCTGTTTTTT. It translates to CASSPPEGARNTGELFF.